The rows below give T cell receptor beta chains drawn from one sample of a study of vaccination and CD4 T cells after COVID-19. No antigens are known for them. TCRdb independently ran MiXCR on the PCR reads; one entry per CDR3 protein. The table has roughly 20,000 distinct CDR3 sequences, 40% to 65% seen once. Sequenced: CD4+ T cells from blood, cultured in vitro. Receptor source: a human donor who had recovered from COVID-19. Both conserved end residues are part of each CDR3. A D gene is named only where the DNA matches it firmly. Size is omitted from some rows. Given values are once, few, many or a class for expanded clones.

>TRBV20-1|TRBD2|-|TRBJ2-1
CSARTSGNSGGSYNEQFF
TGCAGTGCGAGGACTAGCGGGAACTCCGGGGGTTCCTACAATGAGCAGTTCTTC
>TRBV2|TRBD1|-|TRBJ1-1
CASSGAPGQGTEAFF
TGTGCCAGCAGCGGGGCCCCGGGACAGGGAACTGAAGCTTTCTTT
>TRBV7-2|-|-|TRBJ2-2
CASSSALRAGELFF
TGTGCCAGCAGCTCAGCTCTACGGGCCGGGGAGCTGTTTTTT
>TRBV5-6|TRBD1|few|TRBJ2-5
CASSGTGTGGETQYF
TGTGCCAGCAGCGGAACCGGGACAGGGGGCGAGACCCAGTACTTC
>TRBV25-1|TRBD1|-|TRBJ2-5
CASSAGTGVQETQYF
TGTGCCAGCAGTGCCGGGACAGGGGTCCAAGAGACCCAGTACTTC
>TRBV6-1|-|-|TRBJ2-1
CASTPGLGEQFF
TGTGCCAGCACCCCGGGGTTGGGTGAGCAGTTCTTC
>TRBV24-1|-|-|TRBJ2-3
CATSAGGRGTDTQYF
TGTGCCACCAGTGCCGGGGGGCGCGGCACAGATACGCAGTATTTT
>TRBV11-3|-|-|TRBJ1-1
CASSGQGLSVAFF
TGTGCCAGCAGCGGGCAGGGGCTAAGCGTAGCTTTCTTT
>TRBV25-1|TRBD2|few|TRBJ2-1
CASSDRGTSGTNEQFF
TGTGCCAGCAGTGATCGTGGCACTAGCGGGACCAATGAGCAGTTCTTC
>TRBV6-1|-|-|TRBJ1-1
CASSPGLLSTEAFF
TGTGCCAGCAGTCCAGGGCTCCTGAGCACTGAAGCTTTCTTT
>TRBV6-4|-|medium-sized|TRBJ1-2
CASSVHGDLGYGYTF
TGTGCCAGCAGCGTCCACGGTGACCTAGGCTATGGCTACACCTTC
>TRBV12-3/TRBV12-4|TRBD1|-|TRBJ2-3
CASSFGTGVTDTQYF
TGTGCCAGCAGTTTCGGAACAGGGGTCACAGATACGCAGTATTTT
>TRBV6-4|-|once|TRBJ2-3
CASSREFADTQYF
TGTGCCAGCAGTCGGGAGTTTGCAGATACGCAGTATTTT
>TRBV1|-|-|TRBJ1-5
CTSSPDRGGGNQPQHF
TGCACCAGCAGCCCTGACAGGGGTGGCGGCAATCAGCCCCAGCATTTT
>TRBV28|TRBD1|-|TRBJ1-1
CASSTGASRVAFF
TGTGCCAGCAGTACAGGGGCGAGCAGAGTGGCTTTCTTT